Below are 4 T cell receptor beta chains sequenced from a single sample in a study of T cell responses to AZD1222 COVID-19 vaccine. Only in-frame clones appear in the TCRdb table, and some are missing; sequencing was by immunoSEQ multiplex PCR. Found here are approximately 130,000 clones, 70% to 90% of them singletons; the top ten hold roughly a tenth. The source was peripheral blood, collected 28 days after the second AZD1222 dose. Receptors were obtained from an adult who received the AZD1222 COVID-19 vaccine.

The chain uses TRBV6-1 and TRBJ1-1, with D hard to call. V lost 2 bases to trimming and J lost 0 bases, with 7 bases between them. Germline loops: CDR1 MNHNS, CDR2 SASEGT. The CDR3 is 14 amino acids. CDR3 region: CASSEYIMNTEAFF. CDR3 DNA: TGTGCCAGCAGTGAATATATTATGAACACTGAAGCTTTCTTT.

The rearrangement uses TRBV18 and TRBJ1-1; D may be TRBD1 (6 bases). Deletions cut 6 bases from V and 1 base from J, with 15 bases between. CDR1 is KGHSH and CDR2 is LQKENI in the germline V gene. The CDR3 extends over 15 amino acids. CDR3 in DNA: TGTGCCAGCTCTAACTTACAGGGCTCGAACACTGAAGCTTTCTTT. Protein: CASSNLQGSNTEAFF.

This chain uses TRBV10-3 with TRBJ1-1, with D perhaps matching TRBD1 (6 bases). Germline V gene lookup returns CDR1 ENHRY and CDR2 SYGVKD. V lost 6 bases and J lost 1, with 9 bases in between. This CDR3 region has 13 residues. The CDR3 spells CAIRAGENTEAFF. The DNA of the CDR3 is TGTGCCATCAGAGCAGGGGAGAACACTGAAGCTTTCTTT.

The chain's CDR3 is CASSPYVTGQENTEAFF. As DNA, the CDR3 is TGTGCCAGCTCACCATACGTTACGGGACAGGAGAACACTGAAGCTTTCTTT. The chain has TRBV18 and TRBJ1-1; 8 nucleotides agree with TRBD1. Germline V gene lookup returns CDR1 KGHSH and CDR2 LQKENI. This CDR3 is built from 17 residues. The J segment lost 1 base and the V segment lost 2 bases, leaving 9 bases of the junction unmatched.